There are a few counts of the clone carrying this T cell receptor beta chain. Its specificity is not known. Germline V CDR1 and CDR2: SGHTA, FQGTGA. V lost 5 bases, J lost 6 bases, and 26 bases lay in between. CDR3 size: 17 residues. The record originates from a study of beta chain features in type 1 diabetes. Study-level information: The samples had roughly 110,000,000 sorted cells examined in all. Study-wide results and limits: TCRB CDR3s from Type 1 diabetes patients were moderately but significantly shorter in all four CD4+ subsets. The naive, central memory and Treg TCRB repertoires of patients appeared to be more similar to one another than those of healthy donors.

The sequenced template was cDNA made from the entire isolated RNA. The average output of naive, central memory and regulatory T cell samples was approximately 3.7 million reads. Data came from immunoSEQ multiplex PCR; TCRdb stores just in-frame clones and leaves some out. The profile shows 300,000 to 400,000 clones, around 10% of them singletons. The TCR comes from a man aged 25 to 45 with type 1 diabetes. The gene calls are TRBV7-3 and TRBJ2-7; D ambiguous. The material sequenced was central memory CD4+ T cells from blood. The CDR3 DNA reads as TGTGCCAGCAGCGAACGCGCAGCCGGGCCCTACGAGGCCGAGCAGTACTTC. It translates to CASSERAAGPYEAEQYF.